The rows below give T cell receptor beta chains drawn from one sample of a study of regulatory T cells in long-lasting Graves disease. TCRdb recomputed calls from the multiplex PCR reads with MiXCR, one row per CDR3 protein. Altogether roughly 470,000 distinct CDR3 sequences are present, less than 25% being singletons, with the ten largest covering approximately 8%. The source was peripheral blood mononuclear cells (PBMCs), collected when the disease was refractory, from a patient treated with antithyroid drugs. All receptors derive from a female donor with Graves disease. CDR3s include the opening cysteine and the closing phenylalanine or tryptophan. The D gene is left open where the match is weak. Expanded clones get a size class; other rows say once, few or many, or leave the size out.

TRBV6-2/TRBV6-3	NA	TRBJ2-7	many	CASSYGDLGSYEQYF	TGTGCCAGCAGTTATGGGGACTTGGGCTCCTACGAGCAGTACTTC
TRBV12-3/TRBV12-4	NA	TRBJ2-7	many	CASSLPTGPYEQYF	TGTGCCAGCAGTTTACCGACGGGTCCCTACGAGCAGTACTTC
TRBV5-1	TRBD1	TRBJ2-7	NA	CASSRGPGQGLDEQYF	TGCGCCAGCAGCCGCGGTCCGGGACAGGGTTTGGACGAGCAGTACTTC
TRBV10-2	TRBD2	TRBJ2-3	few	CASTLAGGPQGDTQYF	TGCGCCAGCACCCTAGCGGGAGGGCCCCAAGGGGATACGCAGTATTTT
TRBV19	NA	TRBJ1-5	few	CASSWIHRGGNQPQHF	TGTGCCAGTAGTTGGATCCACAGAGGGGGCAATCAGCCCCAGCATTTT
TRBV12-3/TRBV12-4	NA	TRBJ2-7	NA	CASSLRWGWGSYEQYF	TGTGCCAGCAGCCTCCGGTGGGGATGGGGCTCCTACGAGCAGTACTTC
TRBV15	TRBD1	TRBJ1-5	NA	CATSLGQGRHQPQHF	TGTGCCACCAGCCTGGGACAGGGGAGACATCAGCCCCAGCATTTT
TRBV12-3/TRBV12-4	TRBD1	TRBJ1-2	many	CASSFRRTGGHGYTF	TGTGCCAGCAGTTTCCGTAGGACAGGGGGGCATGGCTACACCTTC
TRBV7-3	NA	TRBJ2-5	many	CASSLGRTGETQYF	TGTGCCAGCAGCTTAGGCAGGACGGGAGAGACCCAGTACTTC
TRBV18	NA	TRBJ1-2	NA	CASSPGAGYTF	TGTGCCAGCTCACCAGGGGCCGGCTACACCTTC
TRBV6-1	NA	TRBJ2-7	many	CASGWSYEQYF	TGTGCCAGTGGATGGAGCTACGAGCAGTACTTC
TRBV13	TRBD1	TRBJ2-1	few	CASSFDRVRMGQFF	TGTGCCAGCAGCTTCGACAGGGTCCGGATGGGGCAGTTCTTC
TRBV6-1	NA	TRBJ1-1	many	CASKEVGYPEAFF	TGTGCCAGCAAAGAGGTGGGGTACCCTGAAGCTTTCTTT
TRBV20-1	TRBD1	TRBJ2-7	NA	CSAPGQGVREQYF	TGCAGTGCTCCGGGACAGGGGGTTAGGGAGCAGTACTTC
TRBV4-1	TRBD1	TRBJ2-7	NA	CASSQLSRDSSYEQYF	TGCGCCAGCAGCCAATTAAGCCGGGACAGCTCCTACGAGCAGTACTTC
TRBV4-3	NA	TRBJ2-5	NA	CASSQSRLETQYF	TGCGCCAGCAGCCAATCCAGACTCGAGACCCAGTACTTC
TRBV6-9	NA	TRBJ2-1	NA	CASSYTWLGANNEQFF	TGTGCCAGCAGTTACACCTGGCTCGGTGCCAACAATGAGCAGTTCTTC
TRBV20-1	NA	TRBJ2-5	NA	CSARDWKGQETQYF	TGCAGTGCTAGAGATTGGAAGGGCCAAGAGACCCAGTACTTC
TRBV7-8	NA	TRBJ1-5	few	CASSPRGQPQHF	TGTGCCAGCAGCCCTCGGGGCCAGCCCCAGCATTTT
TRBV7-2	NA	TRBJ2-5	NA	CASSSRDVRQETQYF	TGTGCCAGCAGTAGCCGGGACGTTAGGCAAGAGACCCAGTACTTC
TRBV7-2	NA	TRBJ1-1	many	CASSSWGTVNTEAFF	TGTGCCAGCAGCTCTTGGGGGACGGTGAACACTGAAGCTTTCTTT
TRBV7-2	NA	TRBJ1-5	few	CASSLLDDSRQPQHF	TGTGCCAGCAGCCTATTGGACGATAGTCGTCAGCCCCAGCATTTT
TRBV7-9	TRBD2	TRBJ2-7	many	CASRLAGEYEQYF	TGTGCCAGCAGACTAGCGGGAGAGTACGAGCAGTACTTC
TRBV6-5	NA	TRBJ1-5	few	CASSYPREEPLESNQPQHF	TGTGCCAGCAGTTACCCCAGGGAAGAACCATTGGAGAGCAATCAGCCCCAGCATTTT
TRBV6-1	NA	TRBJ1-4	many	CASRKNKHGPGRF	TGTGCCAGCAGGAAGAACAAACACGGGCCCGGCCGATTT
TRBV5-1	TRBD1	TRBJ2-5	few	CASSLEGTEGETQYF	TGCGCCAGCAGCTTGGAAGGGACAGAGGGGGAGACCCAGTACTTC
TRBV11-1	NA	TRBJ2-5	many	CASSVTRERGETQYF	TGTGCCAGCAGCGTCACAAGGGAGAGGGGAGAGACCCAGTACTTC
TRBV19	NA	TRBJ1-5	few	CASSIRDYSNQPQHF	TGTGCCAGTAGTATTCGAGATTATAGCAATCAGCCCCAGCATTTT
TRBV20-1	NA	TRBJ2-3	few	CSAREFGVTDTQYF	TGCAGTGCCAGAGAATTCGGGGTTACAGATACGCAGTATTTT
TRBV12-3/TRBV12-4	TRBD1	TRBJ1-6	many	CASKGQGVSPLHF	TGTGCCAGCAAAGGACAGGGGGTATCACCCCTCCACTTT
TRBV15	TRBD1	TRBJ1-1	few	CATSEDRVEGTEAFF	TGTGCCACCAGCGAGGACAGGGTAGAGGGCACTGAAGCTTTCTTT
TRBV6-1	NA	TRBJ1-1	once	CASSERTDWNTEAFF	TGTGCCAGCAGCGAAAGAACAGACTGGAACACTGAAGCTTTCTTT
TRBV28	TRBD2	TRBJ2-5	many	CASSHHLRSSGRGQETQYF	TGTGCCAGCAGTCACCACCTTAGGTCTAGCGGGAGAGGACAAGAGACCCAGTACTTC
TRBV14	NA	TRBJ2-7	few	CASSQNLGTFYEQYF	TGTGCCAGCAGCCAGAATCTAGGGACGTTTTACGAGCAGTACTTC
TRBV15	NA	TRBJ1-1	many	CATSPDVNTEAFF	TGTGCCACCAGCCCGGATGTGAACACTGAAGCTTTCTTT
TRBV2	TRBD1	TRBJ1-1	many	CASSLTGIAFF	TGTGCCAGCAGTTTGACAGGGATAGCTTTCTTT
TRBV29-1	TRBD1	TRBJ2-7	few	CSVDRGGYEQYF	TGCAGCGTGGACAGGGGGGGCTACGAGCAGTACTTC
TRBV7-8	NA	TRBJ1-5	many	CASSLYRDPWYQPQHF	TGTGCCAGCAGCTTGTATCGGGACCCGTGGTATCAGCCCCAGCATTTT
TRBV5-1	NA	TRBJ2-7	NA	CASSLTRTSYEQYF	TGCGCCAGCAGCTTGACCCGGACCTCCTACGAGCAGTACTTC
TRBV28	TRBD2	TRBJ2-1	NA	CASNRLAFNEQFF	TGTGCCAGCAACCGACTAGCGTTCAATGAGCAGTTCTTC
TRBV28	NA	TRBJ2-7	few	CASSTRERHSYEQYF	TGTGCCAGCAGTACTCGGGAACGCCACTCCTACGAGCAGTACTTC